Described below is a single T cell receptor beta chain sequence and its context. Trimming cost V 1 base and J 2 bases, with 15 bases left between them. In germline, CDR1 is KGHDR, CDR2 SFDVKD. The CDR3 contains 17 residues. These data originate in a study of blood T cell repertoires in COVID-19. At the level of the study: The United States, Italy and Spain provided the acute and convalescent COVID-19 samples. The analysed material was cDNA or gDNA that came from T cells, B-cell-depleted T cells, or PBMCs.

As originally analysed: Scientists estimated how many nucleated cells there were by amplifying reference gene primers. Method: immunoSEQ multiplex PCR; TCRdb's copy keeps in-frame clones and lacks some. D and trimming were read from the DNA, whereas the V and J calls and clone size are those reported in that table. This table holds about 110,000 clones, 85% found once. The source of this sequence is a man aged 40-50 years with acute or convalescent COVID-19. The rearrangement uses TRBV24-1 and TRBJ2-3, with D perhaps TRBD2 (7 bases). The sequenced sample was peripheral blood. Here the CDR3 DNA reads TGTGCCACCAGTGATTTCCGGGGGGCAGGGAACACAGATACGCAGTATTTT. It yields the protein CATSDFRGAGNTDTQYF.